This TCR beta chain is from a study of blood T cell repertoires in COVID-19. Overall study context: Whether acute or convalescent, the COVID-19 samples came from the United States, Italy and Spain. PBMCs, B-cell-depleted T cells, or T cells provided the cDNA or gDNA that made up the material.

Two negative PCRs, clearance, or symptom resolution were required of recovered Cohort 3 donors. Germline CDR1 and CDR2: DFQATT and SNEGSKA (reference sequence). Trimming removed 6 bases at V and 6 bases at J, with 9 bases between. The CDR3 contains 11 residues. In the authors' methods: Researchers report that nucleated cell counts were estimated from reference gene primer amplification. Sequencing was performed with immunoSEQ multiplex PCR; in TCRdb, only in-frame clones are kept and a portion is missing. The V and J calls and clone size are taken from that table; D and trimming were inferred from the DNA. The sample shows 150,000 to 200,000 clones, 88% of them seen only once.

Sequenced input: PBMCs or T cells enriched from blood (not recorded which). The rearrangement joins TRBV20-1 to TRBJ2-1, with D possibly being TRBD2 (5 bases). The TCR comes from a young woman who had recovered from COVID-19. CDR3 sequence: CSAKEVNEQFF. CDR3 in DNA: TGCAGTGCCAAGGAGGTCAATGAGCAGTTCTTC.